This TCR beta chain was sequenced during a study of memory CD4+ T cells and cytomegalovirus serostatus (dated by TCRdb to between 2017 and 2020). Turning to the overall study: The cohort included around 33 healthy adults from Belgium, of whom 9 were CMV seropositive and about 25 were CMV seronegative. To replicate a published TCR-based CMV serostatus classifier, the study sequenced CD4+ memory TCRbeta repertoires from a Belgian cohort whose cytomegalovirus serostatus was known. What the work shows at the level of the full study, not this receptor alone: CMV serostatus prediction reached a median bootstrapped AUC of roughly 0.95 with the original framework and 0.9 to 0.93 with a US-trained random forest. The original-framework classifier achieved a median bootstrapped AUC of approximately 0.94 with a 95% CI of 0.76-1.00 on the Belgian cohort. Of around 160 previously reported CMV-associated TCRbeta sequences, approximately 70 appeared in the CD4+ memory repertoires, each in one to five individuals. Only CD4+CD45RO+ memory cells were sequenced, in contrast to the original study, in which naive and memory CD4+ and CD8+ populations were covered. The results were read as suggesting that the CMV-associated TCR signature is, for the most part, present in the CD4+ memory repertoire.

Notes on this clone: No cognate antigen has been identified for it. No qualities accompany the bases; no much larger clone lies one base away.

A FACSAria II was used to sort memory CD4+ T cells, defined as single viable CD3+CD4+CD8-CD45RO+ cells. CMV serostatus was determined using a Roche Elecsys assay that detects serum IgG against CMV pp150, pp28, p38 and p52. After thawing, total CD4+ T cells were enriched by positive selection with CD4 magnetic microbeads. The samples came from a different study that was designed specifically to examine the CD4+ T cell memory repertoire. Peripheral blood mononuclear cells were isolated and cryopreserved according to standard operating procedures, and serum was stored at -80 degrees C. The staining used CD3-PerCP (BW264/56), CD4-APC (RPA-T4), CD45RO-PE (UCHT1) and CD8-Pacific Orange (3B5) antibodies, and Sytox blue was used to exclude non-viable cells. Genomic DNA was extracted from sorted cells with the Quick-DNA Microprep Kit. Amplification of TCRbeta DNA was done with the immunoSEQ hsTCRbeta kit, following the protocol from the manufacturer. TCRbeta libraries were sequenced on an Illumina MiSeq instrument. Turning to the authors' computational methods: Following removal of out-of-frame sequences, 2,204,828 distinct TCRbeta sequences were retained, with an average of roughly 71,000 per individual. Each individual was scored by the count of around 160 previously reported CMV-associated TCRbeta sequences and the total productive distinct TCRbeta count. A beta-binomial model was reimplemented in Python, and scikit-learn random forests with default parameters were trained on US cohort data. Classifier performance on the Belgian cohort was summarized as median AUC with percentile confidence intervals over 10,000 bootstrap iterations. TCRdb carries this immuneACCESS record with in-frame sequences only. Its versions omit some clonotypes, under half of them owing to an unresolved V gene in the studies checked, with the rest unexplained. The V and J calls and clone size come from that table; D and trimming were worked out from the DNA. This sample is represented by some 80,000 clones; roughly 80% of them were singletons. The ten largest account for around 0.78% of the sample.

Sequences were obtained from memory CD4+ T cells from blood. The origin of this receptor is an adult in good health and CMV-seronegative.

The CDR3 loop reads CASSRTAAGVYEQYF. The nucleotide sequence is TGTGCCAGCAGTCGGACAGCCGCCGGAGTCTACGAGCAGTACTTC. The chain is encoded by TRBV6-5 joined to TRBJ2-7; a weak D assignment points to TRBD1 (6 bases agree). The CDR3 sequence holds 15 residues, the cysteine and phenylalanine included. Just CDR3 DNA is preserved here, 45 bases in frame from base 1. A distance of 17 bases separates the germline ends of V and J, which lose 5 bases and 3 bases respectively. The germline V gene encodes CDR1 MNHEY and CDR2 SVGAGI.